This paragraph reports one TCR beta chain. The CDR3 covers 15 residues. The germline V and J ends were trimmed by 3 bases and 2 bases, with 11 bases remaining between them. Germline V CDR1 and CDR2: LGHNA, YSLEER. Sequencing used immunoSEQ multiplex PCR; TCRdb keeps in-frame clones, though not all of them. The sample lists tens of thousands of clones; 88% were seen once. These data belong to a study of blood T cell repertoires in COVID-19. Study information: The United States, Italy and Spain provided the acute and convalescent COVID-19 samples. In each case, the material was cDNA or gDNA derived from T cells, B-cell-depleted T cells, or PBMCs.

The source of this sequence is a human donor in a cohort sampled during active COVID-19. The chain uses TRBV4-3 and TRBJ2-1, with D perhaps TRBD2 (5 bases). Sequenced: peripheral blood. CDR3 sequence: CASSQGIATYNEQFF. DNA for the CDR3: TGCGCCAGCAGCCAGGGAATAGCGACCTACAATGAGCAGTTCTTC.